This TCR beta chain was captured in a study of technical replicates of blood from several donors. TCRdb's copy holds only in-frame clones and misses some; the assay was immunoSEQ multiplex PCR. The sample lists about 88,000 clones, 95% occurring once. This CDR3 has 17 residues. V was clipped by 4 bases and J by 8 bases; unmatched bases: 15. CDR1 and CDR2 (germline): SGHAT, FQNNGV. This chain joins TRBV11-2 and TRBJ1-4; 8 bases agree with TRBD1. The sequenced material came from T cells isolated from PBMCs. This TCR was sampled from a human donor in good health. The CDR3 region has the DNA TGTGCCAGCAGCTCCTTTAAGGACAGGGCCCTTAGAGAAAAACTGTTTTTT. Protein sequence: CASSSFKDRALREKLFF.